In its sample, the clone carrying this T cell receptor beta chain was seen many times. The antigen is not known. V dropped 6 bases and J dropped 1 base, with 15 bases sitting between them. Germline lookup yields CDR1 LNHDA and CDR2 SQIVND (reference sequence). This CDR3 region has 16 residues. This entry is derived from a study of T-cell memory formation after mild COVID-19. TCRdb used MiXCR to reprocess the 5' RACE reads, holding one entry per CDR3 protein. Counted here are 500,000 to 550,000 distinct CDR3 sequences, over 20% occurring once; the ten biggest clones make up under 15%. Whole-study findings and limits: Detection of some responders pre-infection suggested pre-existing cross-reactive memory T cells participated. CD8+ contracting clones occupied EMRA, while CD4+ ones occupied mainly CM and EM. Later expanders leaned toward CD4+, whereas clones contracting from day 15 to 85 were balanced CD4/CD8.

The TCR originated in an adult woman who had mild COVID-19 (a few samples of this study predate the infection). Cell type and time point are not known. Sequences were obtained from PBMCs or a T cell subset sorted from them (not recorded which). The chain recombines TRBV19 with TRBJ2-2; possible D gene TRBD1, 5 bases. The CDR3 nucleotides read TGTGCCAGTAGATTTAAGGCAGGGTGGAACACCGGGGAGCTGTTTTTT. Translation: CASRFKAGWNTGELFF.